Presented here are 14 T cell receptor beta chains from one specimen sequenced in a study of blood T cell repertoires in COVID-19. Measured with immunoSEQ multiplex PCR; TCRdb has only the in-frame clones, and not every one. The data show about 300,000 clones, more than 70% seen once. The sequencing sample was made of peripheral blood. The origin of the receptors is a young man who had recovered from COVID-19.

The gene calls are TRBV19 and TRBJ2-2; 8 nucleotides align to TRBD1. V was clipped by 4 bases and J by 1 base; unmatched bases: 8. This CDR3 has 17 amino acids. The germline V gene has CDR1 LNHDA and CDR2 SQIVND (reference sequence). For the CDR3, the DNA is TGTGCCAGTAGTAGCTACGACAGGGGAGGGAACACCGGGGAGCTGTTTTTT. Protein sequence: CASSSYDRGGNTGELFF.

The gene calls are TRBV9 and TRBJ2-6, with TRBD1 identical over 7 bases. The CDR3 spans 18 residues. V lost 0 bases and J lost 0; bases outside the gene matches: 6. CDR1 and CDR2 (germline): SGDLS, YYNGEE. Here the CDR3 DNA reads TGTGCCAGCAGCGTAGATTGGACAGGACCCTCTGGGGCCAACGTCCTGACTTTC. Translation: CASSVDWTGPSGANVLTF. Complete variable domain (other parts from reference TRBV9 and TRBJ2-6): DSGVTQTPKHLITATGQRVTLRCSPRSGDLSVYWYQQSLDQGLQFLIQYYNGEERAKGNILERFSAQQFPDLHSELNLSSLELGDSALYFCASSVDWTGPSGANVLTFGAGSRLTVL.

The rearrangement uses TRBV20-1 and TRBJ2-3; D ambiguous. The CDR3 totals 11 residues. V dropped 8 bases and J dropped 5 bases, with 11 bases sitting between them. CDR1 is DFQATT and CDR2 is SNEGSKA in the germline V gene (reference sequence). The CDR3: CSYQFVDTQYF. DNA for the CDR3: TGCAGTTATCAGTTTGTAGATACGCAGTATTTT.

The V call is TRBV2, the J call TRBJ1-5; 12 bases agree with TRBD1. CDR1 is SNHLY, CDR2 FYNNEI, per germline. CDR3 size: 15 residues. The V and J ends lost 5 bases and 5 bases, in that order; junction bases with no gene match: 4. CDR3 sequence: CASSPGTGGHQPQHF. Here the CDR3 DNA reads TGTGCCAGCAGTCCCGGGACAGGGGGCCATCAGCCCCAGCATTTT.

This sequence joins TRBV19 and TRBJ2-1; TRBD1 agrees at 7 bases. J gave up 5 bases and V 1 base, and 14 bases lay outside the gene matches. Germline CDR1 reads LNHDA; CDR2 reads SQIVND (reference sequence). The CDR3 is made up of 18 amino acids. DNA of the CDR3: TGTGCCAGTAGTATAGTTCCTATGACAGGGAAGGCTCACAATGAGCAGTTCTTC. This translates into CASSIVPMTGKAHNEQFF.

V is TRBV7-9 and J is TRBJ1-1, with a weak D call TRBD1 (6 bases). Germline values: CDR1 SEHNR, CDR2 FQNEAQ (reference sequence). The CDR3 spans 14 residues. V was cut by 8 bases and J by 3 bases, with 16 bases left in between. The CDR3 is CASLPGQSDTEAFF. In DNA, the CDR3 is TGTGCCAGCCTCCCCGGACAGTCGGACACTGAAGCTTTCTTT.

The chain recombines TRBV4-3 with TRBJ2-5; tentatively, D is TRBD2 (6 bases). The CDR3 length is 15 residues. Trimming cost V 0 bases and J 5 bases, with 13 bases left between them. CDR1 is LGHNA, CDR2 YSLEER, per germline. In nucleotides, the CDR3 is TGCGCCAGCAGCCAAGAATTGGACGGGGGTGAGACCCAGTACTTC. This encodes CASSQELDGGETQYF.

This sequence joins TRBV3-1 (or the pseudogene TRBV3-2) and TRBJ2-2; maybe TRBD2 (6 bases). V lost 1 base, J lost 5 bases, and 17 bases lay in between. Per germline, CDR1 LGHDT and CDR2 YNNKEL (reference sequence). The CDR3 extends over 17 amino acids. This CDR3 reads CASSQGGDLTRTGELFF. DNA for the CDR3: TGTGCCAGCAGCCAAGGGGGGGATTTAACCCGGACCGGGGAGCTGTTTTTT.

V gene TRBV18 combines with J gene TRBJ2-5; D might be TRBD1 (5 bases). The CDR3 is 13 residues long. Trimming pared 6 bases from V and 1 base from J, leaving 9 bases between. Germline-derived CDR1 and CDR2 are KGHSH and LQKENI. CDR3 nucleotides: TGTGCCAGCTCCTTGGGGCGCCAAGAGACCCAGTACTTC. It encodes CASSLGRQETQYF.

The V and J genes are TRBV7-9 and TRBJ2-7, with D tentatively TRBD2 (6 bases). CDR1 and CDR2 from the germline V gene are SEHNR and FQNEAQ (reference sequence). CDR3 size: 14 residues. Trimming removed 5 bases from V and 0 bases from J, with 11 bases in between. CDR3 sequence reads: CASSLRDFSYEQYF. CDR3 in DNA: TGTGCCAGCAGCCTCCGGGACTTCTCCTACGAGCAGTACTTC.

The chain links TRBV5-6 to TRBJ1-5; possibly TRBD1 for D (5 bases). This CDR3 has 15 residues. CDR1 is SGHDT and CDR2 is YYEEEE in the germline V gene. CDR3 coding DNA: TGTTCCCCCGGCGGGGGGTTTTATAGCAATCAGCCCCAGCATTTT. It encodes CSPGGGFYSNQPQHF.

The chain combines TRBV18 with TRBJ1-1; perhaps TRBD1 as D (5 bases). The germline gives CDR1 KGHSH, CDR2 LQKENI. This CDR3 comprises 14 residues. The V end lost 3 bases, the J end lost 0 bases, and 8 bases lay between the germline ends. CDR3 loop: CASSPTEMNTEAFF. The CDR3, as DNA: TGTGCCAGCTCACCGACAGAAATGAACACTGAAGCTTTCTTT.

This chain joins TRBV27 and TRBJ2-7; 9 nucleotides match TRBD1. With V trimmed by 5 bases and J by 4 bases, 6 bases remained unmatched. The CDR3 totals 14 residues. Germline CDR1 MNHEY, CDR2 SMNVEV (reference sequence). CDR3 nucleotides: TGTGCCAGCAGTCCGGACAGGGGTATGTACGAGCAGTACTTC. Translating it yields CASSPDRGMYEQYF.

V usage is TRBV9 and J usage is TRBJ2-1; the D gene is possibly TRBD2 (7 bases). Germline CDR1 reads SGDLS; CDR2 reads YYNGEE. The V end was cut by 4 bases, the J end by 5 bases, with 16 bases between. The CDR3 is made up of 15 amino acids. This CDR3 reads CASSPGASGNNEQFF. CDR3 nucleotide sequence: TGTGCCAGCAGCCCGGGGGCTAGCGGTAACAATGAGCAGTTCTTC.